This TCR beta chain came from a study of shared clonotypes between healthy human individuals. The study's findings and limits: Sampling was confined to blood; repertoires within tissues likely differ.

V was clipped by 4 bases and J by 0 bases, with 12 bases between them. Germline assignment: CDR1 LNHDA and CDR2 SQIVND (reference sequence). The CDR3 runs to 15 residues. Generated by immunoSEQ multiplex PCR, the TCRdb table keeps only in-frame clones and is missing some. The sample has about half a million clones, over 75% seen once. To note about this clone: Its specificity is unknown.

The chain uses TRBV19 and TRBJ1-2; D not certain. This TCR derives from a woman aged 40 to 49 in good health. Some clones in this sample may be carry-over from other donors' samples. The sequenced sample was PBMCs. CDR3 loop: CASSRAGDSNYGYTF. The CDR3 coding sequence is TGTGCCAGTAGTAGGGCCGGGGATTCTAACTATGGCTACACCTTC.